A single sample gave rise to the 27 T cell receptor beta chains below, sequenced in a study of identical twins. MiXCR, run by TCRdb on the 5' RACE reads, gives a single entry per CDR3 protein. The sample records a few hundred thousand distinct CDR3 sequences, approximately 9.6% being singletons. The sample was also reused in another study, on yellow fever vaccine responses in identical twins.

What was sequenced was PBMCs. All receptors derive from a woman younger than 35 in good health.

This clonotype was seen a few times. The V gene is TRBV15, the J gene TRBJ2-3; D is uncertain. The CDR3 has 12 amino acids. CDR1 and CDR2 (germline): LNHNV, YYDKDF (reference sequence). V was clipped by 5 bases and J by 7 bases, with 10 bases between them. The CDR3 DNA follows: TGTGCCACCAGCCCCTCATCAAATACGCAGTATTTT. Translating it yields CATSPSSNTQYF.

This clonotype has only a few counts. The chain is built from TRBV20-1 and TRBJ1-1, with D tentatively TRBD1 (5 bases). The CDR3 covers 13 residues. Trimming shortened V by 6 bases and J by 4 bases, and 15 bases separated the two germline ends. Germline V lookup: CDR1 DFQATT, CDR2 SNEGSKA (reference sequence). The CDR3 DNA reads TGCAGTGCCCTTCCTGGGGCAGGCACTGAAGCTTTCTTT. It translates to CSALPGAGTEAFF.

This clonotype turned up a few times. The chain is built from TRBV28 and TRBJ2-7; no clear D gene. CDR3 length: 13 amino acids. CDR1 MDHEN and CDR2 SYDVKM come from the germline V gene. V dropped 7 bases and J dropped 7 bases, with 17 bases sitting between them. The CDR3: CASTRAQPLEQYF. CDR3 sequence (DNA): TGTGCCAGCACCCGGGCTCAGCCCCTGGAGCAGTACTTC.

This clonotype has a handful of counts. The chain joins TRBV28 to TRBJ2-6; possibly TRBD2 for D (5 bases). The CDR3 contains 16 residues. Germline CDR1 reads MDHEN; CDR2 reads SYDVKM. The ends were cut back, 5 bases at V and 0 bases at J, with 11 bases in the middle. CDR3 protein: CASSKLAGSGANVLTF. The CDR3 nucleotides read TGTGCCAGCAGTAAGCTTGCGGGCTCTGGGGCCAACGTCCTGACTTTC.

This chain links TRBV9 with TRBJ1-4, with D unclear. The V and J ends lost 0 bases and 0 bases respectively, with 12 bases between them. CDR1 is SGDLS and CDR2 is YYNGEE in the germline V gene. CDR3 length: 17 residues. CDR3 DNA sequence: TGTGCCAGCAGCGTAGAGATGATGGGATCAACTAATGAAAAACTGTTTTTT. It is translated as CASSVEMMGSTNEKLFF.

This clonotype was observed a few times. The chain recombines TRBV19 with TRBJ1-4, with D possibly matching TRBD1 (5 bases). CDR1 and CDR2 from the germline V gene are LNHDA and SQIVND (reference sequence). With 3 bases removed from V and 0 bases from J, the gap between germline ends came to 11 bases. This CDR3 spans 16 amino acids. CDR3 sequence: CASSMRGRATNEKLFF. Here the CDR3 DNA reads TGTGCCAGTAGTATGAGGGGCCGTGCAACTAATGAAAAACTGTTTTTT. Complete variable domain (other parts from reference TRBV19 and TRBJ1-4): DGGITQSPKYLFRKEGQNVTLSCEQNLNHDAMYWYRQDPGQGLRLIYYSQIVNDFQKGDIAEGYSVSREKKESFPLTVTSAQKNPTAFYLCASSMRGRATNEKLFFGSGTQLSVL.

This clonotype was counted at least ten times. The CDR3 loop reads CASSPGAGGDTQYF. The CDR3 bases are TGCGCCAGCAGCCCTGGGGCGGGTGGCGATACGCAGTATTTT. The genes are TRBV5-1 and TRBJ2-3, with D perhaps assigned TRBD1 or TRBD2 (5 bases each). Germline-derived CDR1 and CDR2 are SGHRS and YFSETQ. The V end was cut by 4 bases, the J end by 6 bases, with 15 bases between. CDR3 length: 14 amino acids.

This clonotype was seen many times. The CDR3 reads CATSASSGNNEQFF. The CDR3 nucleotides read TGTGCCACCAGTGCGTCTAGCGGCAACAATGAGCAGTTCTTC. This rearrangement joins TRBV24-1 to TRBJ2-1, with 7 bases lining up with TRBD2. Germline V gene data show CDR1 as KGHDR and CDR2 as SFDVKD. The CDR3 covers 14 residues. The trim removed 5 bases at V and 5 bases at J, leaving 5 bases unmatched.

In its sample, this clonotype was seen many times. The chain couples TRBV5-1 to TRBJ1-2; 7 nucleotides align to TRBD1. The CDR3 sequence is 12 residues long. The germline V gene encodes CDR1 SGHRS and CDR2 YFSETQ. V gave up 4 bases and J gave up 5 bases; unmatched junction bases: 2. The CDR3 loop is CASSGGQYGYTF. DNA of the CDR3: TGCGCCAGCAGCGGGGGACAGTATGGCTACACCTTC. Full variable domain (outside the CDR3, taken from reference TRBV5-1 and TRBJ1-2): KAGVTQTPRYLIKTRGQQVTLSCSPISGHRSVSWYQQTPGQGLQFLFEYFSETQRNKGNFPGRFSGRQFSNSRSEMNVSTLELGDSALYLCASSGGQYGYTFGSGTRLTVV.

V is TRBV7-9 and J is TRBJ1-1; possibly TRBD1 for D (5 bases). CDR1 and CDR2 (germline): SEHNR, FQNEAQ (reference sequence). With 5 bases removed from V and 5 bases from J, the gap between germline ends came to 15 bases. The CDR3 consists of 14 residues. The CDR3 nucleotides are TGTGCCAGCAGCGCTAGTGGCAGGGTAACTGAAGCTTTCTTT. It is translated as CASSASGRVTEAFF.

The chain employs TRBV29-1 and TRBJ2-7; D might be TRBD1 or TRBD2, each matching 5 bases. The germline CDR1 and CDR2 sequences are SQVTM and ANQGSEA. This CDR3 contains 13 residues. The germline V and J ends were trimmed by 6 bases and 0 bases, with 12 bases remaining between them. The CDR3 here is CSVTDGGSYEQYF. CDR3 coding DNA: TGCAGCGTCACCGATGGGGGCTCCTACGAGCAGTACTTC.

This clonotype has more than one count but fewer than ten. The chain carries TRBV6-1 and TRBJ2-7; D possibly matches TRBD1 or TRBD2 (6 bases each). This CDR3 has 12 residues. In germline, CDR1 is MNHNS, CDR2 SASEGT. V was shortened by 10 bases and J by 4 bases, with 14 bases between the two germline ends. The CDR3: CATAGGVYEQYF. The DNA for the CDR3 is TGTGCCACTGCCGGGGGCGTGTACGAGCAGTACTTC.

This clonotype has at least ten counts. V and J are TRBV29-1 and TRBJ2-7, with 7 bases fitting TRBD1. The CDR3 sequence is 12 residues long. V shed 6 bases, J shed 1 base, and the junction held 3 bases outside the gene matches. Looked up from germline, CDR1 is SQVTM and CDR2 is ANQGSEA. CDR3 DNA: TGCAGCGTCAGGACAGGTTCCTACGAGCAGTACTTC. This codes for CSVRTGSYEQYF.

This clonotype has a count of ten or more. V usage is TRBV5-1 and J usage is TRBJ2-7; unclear D gene. The germline V gene has CDR1 SGHRS and CDR2 YFSETQ. The CDR3 is made up of 14 amino acids. The V gene lost 0 bases and the J gene lost 2 bases, with 9 bases spanning the gap. The CDR3 DNA reads TGCGCCAGCAGCTTGGGTGGCAAGCCCTACGAGCAGTACTTC. Translated: CASSLGGKPYEQYF.

The CDR3 region is CASSQDSGQAYNEQFF. CDR3 sequence (DNA): TGCGCCAGCAGCCAAGATTCGGGACAAGCCTACAATGAGCAGTTCTTC. V and J are TRBV4-3 and TRBJ2-1, with TRBD1 as a possible D gene (6 bases). This CDR3 is built from 16 residues. V lost 0 bases and J 2 bases, leaving 11 bases between the germline ends. Germline values: CDR1 LGHNA, CDR2 YSLEER.

This clonotype occurred a few times. The rearrangement links TRBV4-3 to TRBJ2-7; perhaps TRBD2 as D (5 bases). This CDR3 is built from 17 residues. Germline V CDR1 and CDR2: LGHNA, YSLEER. V dropped 0 bases and J dropped 3 bases, with 18 bases sitting between them. CDR3 in amino acids: CASSQDGRSKFCYEQYF. As DNA, the CDR3 is TGCGCCAGCAGCCAAGATGGGAGAAGCAAATTCTGCTACGAGCAGTACTTC.

The chain has TRBV29-1 and TRBJ2-7, with D hard to call. The CDR3 sequence is 12 residues long. V was pared by 5 bases and J by 0 bases, with 8 bases between. CDR1 and CDR2 from the germline V gene are SQVTM and ANQGSEA. The CDR3 here is CSVKTSSYEQYF. CDR3 nucleotide sequence: TGCAGCGTTAAGACAAGCTCCTACGAGCAGTACTTC.

This clonotype was counted at least ten times. The chain joins TRBV12-3 or TRBV12-4 to TRBJ2-1; 9 nucleotides align to TRBD1. The junction had 3 bases not matched to a gene; V was cut back by 6 bases and J by 3 bases. The CDR3 runs to 14 residues. DNA of the CDR3: TGTGCCAGCAGCACGGGACAGGGCTACAATGAGCAGTTCTTC. Protein: CASSTGQGYNEQFF.

This chain uses TRBV28 with TRBJ2-1; D unresolved. V lost 6 bases to trimming and J lost 3 bases, with 12 bases between them. The CDR3 has 14 amino acids. Looked up from germline, CDR1 is MDHEN and CDR2 is SYDVKM. CDR3 in amino acids: CASRTRTSYNEQFF. The CDR3 region has the DNA TGTGCCAGCAGGACCCGGACGAGCTACAATGAGCAGTTCTTC. Variable domain in full (rest from reference TRBV28 and TRBJ2-1): DVKVTQSSRYLVKRTGEKVFLECVQDMDHENMFWYRQDPGLGLRLIYFSYDVKMKEKGDIPEGYSVSREKKERFSLILESASTNQTSMYLCASRTRTSYNEQFFGPGTRLTVL.

The genes are TRBV20-1 and TRBJ2-7; D is uncertain. Germline V gene sequence: CDR1 DFQATT, CDR2 SNEGSKA (reference sequence). The CDR3 has 14 residues. The ends were cut back, 5 bases at V and 6 bases at J, with 20 bases in the middle. The CDR3 loop is CSALPVNSRVEQYF. The CDR3 bases are TGCAGTGCTCTGCCAGTAAATTCTCGGGTCGAGCAGTACTTC.

V is TRBV20-1 and J is TRBJ2-7, with 11 bases matching TRBD2. The CDR3 runs 17 residues. The germline gives CDR1 DFQATT, CDR2 SNEGSKA (reference sequence). The junction had 17 bases not matched to a gene; V was cut back by 6 bases and J by 4 bases. CDR3 loop: CSAILTSGGLFTYEQYF. Here the CDR3 DNA reads TGCAGTGCGATCCTCACTAGCGGGGGCCTCTTTACTTACGAGCAGTACTTC.

A few counts support this clonotype. The chain couples TRBV28 to TRBJ1-5; 9 nucleotides line up with TRBD1. The CDR3 is 16 amino acids. Germline V lookup: CDR1 MDHEN, CDR2 SYDVKM. Losses at the gene ends were 6 bases for V and 1 base for J; bases not matched to a gene: 7. The CDR3 DNA reads as TGTGCCAGCAGCCCAGGACAGGGGCAAAGCAATCAGCCCCAGCATTTT. This gives the protein CASSPGQGQSNQPQHF.

Only a few counts were recorded for this clonotype. The J gene is TRBJ2-2, the V gene TRBV7-8; TRBD1 agrees at 7 bases. V lost 6 bases and J lost 2; bases outside the gene matches: 6. Germline V gives CDR1 SGHVS, CDR2 FQNEAQ. This CDR3 has 15 residues. CDR3 sequence (DNA): TGTGCCAGCAGAACCCACAGGGGTAACACCGGGGAGCTGTTTTTT. It encodes CASRTHRGNTGELFF.

The rearrangement links TRBV4-2 to TRBJ2-3, with no clear D. Germline lookup yields CDR1 LGHNA and CDR2 YNFKEQ. The V end lost 10 bases, the J end lost 1 base, and 12 bases lay between the germline ends. The CDR3 runs to 13 residues. The CDR3 nucleotides read TGTGCCATGGGCCTCAGACGCACAGATACGCAGTATTTT. This codes for CAMGLRRTDTQYF.

This clonotype occurred a few times. V is TRBV5-4 and J is TRBJ2-5; D gene unclear. The CDR3 is 15 amino acids. Trimming removed 1 base at V and 2 bases at J, with 12 bases between. Looked up from germline, CDR1 is SGHNT and CDR2 is YYREEE (reference sequence). In nucleotides, the CDR3 is TGTGCCAGCAGCTTGATCCTCTCCGGACAAGAGACCCAGTACTTC. Its protein is CASSLILSGQETQYF. The complete variable domain, with remaining parts taken from reference TRBV5-4 and TRBJ2-5, reads ETGVTQSPTHLIKTRGQQVTLRCSSQSGHNTVSWYQQALGQGPQFIFQYYREEENGRGNFPPRFSGLQFPNYSSELNVNALELDDSALYLCASSLILSGQETQYFGPGTRLLVL.

This clonotype was seen at least ten times. The rearrangement links TRBV6-1 to TRBJ2-2; 16 bases agree with TRBD2. There are 17 residues in the CDR3. Per germline, CDR1 MNHNS and CDR2 SASEGT. Trimming took 5 bases from V and 6 from J; bases not matched to a gene: 6. The CDR3 here is CASSTSGTSGGAGELFF. The DNA for the CDR3 is TGTGCCAGCAGTACCTCCGGGACTAGCGGGGGGGCCGGGGAGCTGTTTTTT.

This clonotype has a handful of counts. The DNA of the CDR3 is TGTGCCAGCAGTCTTAGTGCGGAGGGTGAAAAACTGTTTTTT. Its translation: CASSLSAEGEKLFF. The chain has TRBV28 and TRBJ1-4; the D is unclear. V was trimmed by 5 bases and J by 7 bases, leaving 14 bases between them. There are 14 residues in the CDR3. Germline-derived CDR1 and CDR2 are MDHEN and SYDVKM.